One and the same sample provided the 15 T cell receptor beta chains below, sequenced in a study of cytomegalovirus exposure and HLA in healthy donors (dated by TCRdb to the late 2010s). Library preparation was by the immunoSEQ multiplex PCR assay. For the multiplex PCR, a mixture combining 60 forward primers for TCR Vbeta segments and 13 reverse primers for TCR Jbeta segments was used. The source is immuneACCESS, and TCRdb retained only in-frame sequences with V and J called. Part of the clones is not carried over; for the studies checked, unresolved V genes explain less than half of this, and the remainder is unexplained. The sample table shows 97,000 or so clones, and roughly two thirds are seen once. About 2.5% of the sample comes from the top ten. The material sequenced was PBMCs. These receptors came from a man aged 45-65 years in good health and CMV-seronegative.

V is TRBV11-2 and J is TRBJ2-7; 7 bases map to TRBD1. The CDR3 has 15 residues. Trimming took 4 bases from V and 2 from J; bases not matched to a gene: 8. The germline CDR1 and CDR2 sequences are SGHAT and FQNNGV. This CDR3 is CASSSHRGKTYEQYF. CDR3 nucleotides: TGTGCCAGCAGCTCACACAGGGGAAAAACCTACGAGCAGTACTTC.

This clone is a singleton in its sample. V and J are TRBV6-5 and TRBJ1-6; 9 nucleotides agree with TRBD1. With 6 bases clipped from V and 13 bases from J, the junction kept 10 bases outside the gene matches. Germline lookup yields CDR1 MNHEY and CDR2 SVGAGI. The CDR3 has 14 residues. This chain's CDR3 is CASSLRDRVFPLHF. The CDR3 DNA is TGTGCCAGCAGCCTCCGGGACAGGGTTTTCCCCCTCCACTTT.

This clone has only a few counts. V gene TRBV5-1 combines with J gene TRBJ1-2, with a tentative D call TRBD1 (5 bases). The CDR3 is 17 residues long. Trimming removed 1 base from V and 8 bases from J, with 24 bases in between. The germline V gene has CDR1 SGHRS and CDR2 YFSETQ. In nucleotides, the CDR3 is TGCGCCAGCAGCTTGTTGGGGAGGGGCCCTAACCCCGGGGGCTACACCTTC. As protein: CASSLLGRGPNPGGYTF. The full variable domain, its missing parts supplied by reference TRBV5-1 and TRBJ1-2, is KAGVTQTPRYLIKTRGQQVTLSCSPISGHRSVSWYQQTPGQGLQFLFEYFSETQRNKGNFPGRFSGRQFSNSRSEMNVSTLELGDSALYLCASSLLGRGPNPGGYTFGSGTRLTVV.

V gene TRBV27 combines with J gene TRBJ2-2, with D unresolved. The CDR3 runs to 14 residues. Germline V gives CDR1 MNHEY, CDR2 SMNVEV (reference sequence). V gave up 4 bases and J gave up 1 base, with 7 bases separating them. The CDR3 nucleotides read TGTGCCAGCAGTTCAGTCTTGAACACCGGGGAGCTGTTTTTT. This gives the protein CASSSVLNTGELFF.

V gene TRBV28 combines with J gene TRBJ1-1, with D perhaps matching TRBD1 (5 bases). The V gene lost 5 bases and the J gene lost 11 bases, with 15 bases spanning the gap. The CDR3 has 12 residues. Germline-derived CDR1 and CDR2 are MDHEN and SYDVKM. The chain's CDR3 is CASSLIQKGAFF. The CDR3 DNA follows: TGTGCCAGCAGTCTAATACAAAAGGGGGCTTTCTTT.

This clone was recorded a few times. This chain joins TRBV5-4 and TRBJ1-2; 9 nucleotides align to TRBD1. Losses at the gene ends were 2 bases for V and 8 bases for J; bases not matched to a gene: 7. From germline, CDR1 is SGHNT and CDR2 YYREEE (reference sequence). The CDR3 covers 14 residues. CDR3 DNA: TGTGCCAGCAGCTTTGGACAGGGGTCGGAAGGCTACACCTTC. Translating gives CASSFGQGSEGYTF.

This clone was counted only a few times. The gene calls are TRBV9 and TRBJ1-2; TRBD1 matches 10 bases. Germline trimming cut 3 bases from V and 8 bases from J; bases unmatched to any gene: 13. The CDR3 is 16 residues long. Germline V gene sequence: CDR1 SGDLS, CDR2 YYNGEE. Written as DNA, the CDR3 is TGTGCCAGCAGCGATAAGAGCGACAGGGGGCGCGGCGGCTACACCTTC. Translating gives CASSDKSDRGRGGYTF.

The chain has TRBV4-1 and TRBJ1-5; D possibly corresponds to TRBD1 (6 bases). CDR3 length: 18 amino acids. CDR1 is MGHRA and CDR2 is YSYEKL in the germline V gene. V was clipped by 0 bases and J by 0 bases, with 15 bases between them. CDR3 sequence reads: CASSQEYPGATSNQPQHF. As DNA, the CDR3 is TGCGCCAGCAGCCAAGAATATCCAGGGGCCACTAGCAATCAGCCCCAGCATTTT.

To note about this clone: One end of the junction is discordant with germline, which a read error may explain. This sequence joins TRBV7-9 and TRBJ1-5; the D gene is possibly TRBD1 (5 bases). Germline CDR1 is SEHNR and CDR2 is FQNEAQ (reference sequence). The CDR3 is 14 residues long. The CDR3 DNA follows: TGTTCCAGCAGCCAGGGTCCCGGTCGAGGGCCCCAGCATTTT. The encoded protein is CSSSQGPGRGPQHF.

The chain links TRBV11-2 to TRBJ2-1, with 9 bases that match TRBD1. The CDR3 loop spans 14 amino acids. The V gene's germline CDR1 is SGHAT and CDR2 FQNNGV. The junction had 7 bases not matched to a gene; V was cut back by 5 bases and J by 8 bases. CDR3 sequence reads: CASSIGQGIYEQFF. The CDR3 DNA reads as TGTGCCAGCAGCATAGGACAGGGGATCTATGAGCAGTTCTTC.

The J gene is TRBJ1-5, the V gene TRBV28; D call uncertain. There are 16 residues in the CDR3. Trimming cost V 7 bases and J 2 bases, with 18 bases left between them. Germline CDR1 and CDR2: MDHEN and SYDVKM. In DNA form, the CDR3 reads TGTGCCAGCATCCCCACCCCGGGGATGGGCAATCAGCCCCAGCATTTT. It codes for CASIPTPGMGNQPQHF. Based on the CDR3 plus reference TRBV28 and TRBJ1-5, the full variable domain is DVKVTQSSRYLVKRTGEKVFLECVQDMDHENMFWYRQDPGLGLRLIYFSYDVKMKEKGDIPEGYSVSREKKERFSLILESASTNQTSMYLCASIPTPGMGNQPQHFGDGTRLSIL.

The genes are TRBV7-2 and TRBJ2-7; 8 bases align to TRBD1. The CDR3 has 14 residues. Germline CDR1 and CDR2: SGHTA and FQGNSA. J was trimmed by 8 bases and V by 4 bases; bases with no gene match: 10. The CDR3 reads CASSSGKTGVQQYF. The CDR3 DNA reads TGTGCCAGCAGCTCAGGAAAGACAGGGGTTCAGCAGTACTTC.

The V and J genes are TRBV25-1 and TRBJ2-3; 7 bases match TRBD2. The CDR3 has 14 amino acids. Per the germline V gene, CDR1 is MGHDK and CDR2 is SYGVNS. The ends lost 2 bases at V and 4 bases at J; junction bases unmatched: 3. The CDR3 protein is CASSEPTSADTQYF. The DNA for the CDR3 is TGTGCCAGCAGTGAACCCACTAGCGCAGATACGCAGTATTTT.

This chain uses TRBV30 with TRBJ1-5, with D tentatively TRBD1 (5 bases). The CDR3 is 8 amino acids. V was trimmed by 7 bases and J by 15 bases, leaving 10 bases between them. Germline V CDR1 and CDR2: GTSNPN, SVGIG (reference sequence). CDR3 residues: CASGPLHF. CDR3 bases: TGTGCCTCAGGGCCCTTGCATTTT.

The table lists this clone with a few counts. The J gene is TRBJ2-7, the V gene TRBV29-1, with a possible D match to TRBD2 (5 bases). Deletions cut 4 bases from V and 1 base from J, with 11 bases between. This CDR3 has 13 residues. Germline-derived CDR1 and CDR2 are SQVTM and ANQGSEA. The CDR3 DNA sequence: TGCAGCGTTGTATCGGGGATATCCTACGAGCAGTACTTC. It codes for CSVVSGISYEQYF.